This TCR beta chain was recorded in a study of OX40 agonist ivuxolimab in advanced cancers. As for the study in general: With a range of 23 to 79, age averaged roughly 60 years, and about 83% were male.

On this clone: The antigen remains undetermined.

Study findings and constraints: Expanded clones were, on average, more numerous in CD8+ T cells than in CD4+.

Profiling relied on immunoSEQ multiplex PCR, and the TCRdb table lists in-frame clones only, not all of them. This table has about 96,000 clones, roughly 80% appearing once. The investigators sampled blood at baseline, at cycle 4 day 1, and at cycle 7 day 1. The TCR was taken from an adult with an advanced solid tumor such as melanoma, head and neck, liver or kidney cancer. This sample comprised CD4+ or CD8+ T cells sorted from blood, obtained in a trial of the OX40 agonist ivuxolimab.

CDR3 residues: CASSSPGLSPYEQYF. The CDR3 DNA sequence: TGTGCCAGCAGTTCTCCGGGACTATCCCCCTACGAGCAGTACTTC. The chain combines TRBV27 with TRBJ2-7; 7 bases are a match to TRBD2. The CDR3 contains 15 residues. CDR1 MNHEY and CDR2 SMNVEV come from the germline V gene (reference sequence). V lost 4 bases and J lost 2; bases outside the gene matches: 8.